The 4 T cell receptor beta chains in this list originate from one sample, sequenced in a study of blood T cells in healthy people across ages. It was with a sample-barcoded 5' primer and a J-beta primer mix that a second PCR of about 6 to 12 cycles was run. TCRdb ran MiXCR on the 5' RACE reads and lists one entry per CDR3 protein. The table lists some 690,000 distinct CDR3 sequences, 22% of them singletons. Sequencing was carried out using blood. These TCRs come from a man in his sixties or seventies in good health.

This chain joins TRBV5-1 and TRBJ1-2; 9 positions match TRBD1. V was pared by 4 bases and J by 0 bases, with 10 bases of the junction left unmatched. Per the germline V gene, CDR1 is SGHRS and CDR2 is YFSETQ. The CDR3 has 17 residues. Written as DNA, the CDR3 is TGCGCCAGCAGCGCAACTGACAGGGGGGTCTCTAACTATGGCTACACCTTC. Translation: CASSATDRGVSNYGYTF.

V and J are TRBV4-3 and TRBJ1-4; D might be TRBD1 (5 bases). The CDR3 runs to 16 residues. V shed 0 bases and J shed 8 bases, with 16 bases lying between them. Germline V gives CDR1 LGHNA, CDR2 YSLEER. In nucleotides, the CDR3 is TGCGCCAGCAGCCAAGAAATAGGACAACCCGCCGAAAAACTGTTTTTT. Its protein product is CASSQEIGQPAEKLFF.

V and J are TRBV5-1 and TRBJ2-3; possibly TRBD2 for D (6 bases). The germline CDR1 and CDR2 sequences are SGHRS and YFSETQ. The germline V and J ends were trimmed by 7 bases and 2 bases, with 26 bases remaining between them. This CDR3 region has 18 residues. This chain's CDR3 is CASHSVGAGGVPTDTQYF. In DNA, the CDR3 is TGCGCCAGCCACAGCGTCGGAGCGGGCGGGGTGCCCACAGATACGCAGTATTTT.

This clonotype was observed a handful of times. The V call is TRBV21-1, the J call TRBJ1-1; the table's D gene call, TRBD1, was not cross checked with the DNA. TRBV21-1 is shown as a pseudogene. The CDR3 sequence is 15 residues long. CDR3 nucleotide sequence: TGTGCCAGCAGCACGCCGGGACAGCAGAACACTGAAGCTTTCTTT. As protein: CASSTPGQQNTEAFF.